The 16 T cell receptor beta chains reported below all come from one sample, sequenced in a study of T cell responses to AZD1222 COVID-19 vaccine. Profiled with immunoSEQ multiplex PCR; TCRdb holds only in-frame clones, not every one. This table has under 200,000 clones, roughly 94% appearing once. This sample comprised peripheral blood, obtained on day 0 of AZD1222 vaccination. The receptors shown here come from an adult in good health.

The chain is built from TRBV19 and TRBJ1-5; no definite D call. In germline, CDR1 is LNHDA, CDR2 SQIVND (reference sequence). The CDR3 is made up of 13 amino acids. Trimming took off 0 bases at V and 7 bases at J, with 7 bases between the two ends. The CDR3 region has the DNA TGTGCCAGTAGTATAGATCTTGGGCAGCCCCAGCATTTT. Translation: CASSIDLGQPQHF. The variable domain in full, with the rest retrieved from reference TRBV19 and TRBJ1-5, is DGGITQSPKYLFRKEGQNVTLSCEQNLNHDAMYWYRQDPGQGLRLIYYSQIVNDFQKGDIAEGYSVSREKKESFPLTVTSAQKNPTAFYLCASSIDLGQPQHFGDGTRLSIL.

Comment on this clone: The same CDR3 can be traced to other DNA sequences in this sample. The V call is TRBV12-3 or TRBV12-4, the J call TRBJ1-1; D not resolved. The CDR3 is 12 residues long. V was shortened by 6 bases and J by 1 base, with 6 bases between the two germline ends. CDR3 amino acids: CASSRGNTEAFF. The CDR3, as DNA: TGTGCCAGCAGCAGAGGGAACACTGAAGCTTTCTTT.

The chain has TRBV24-1 and TRBJ2-2; D remains ambiguous. Germline V gene sequence: CDR1 KGHDR, CDR2 SFDVKD. V lost 9 bases, J lost 6 bases, and 7 bases lay in between. The CDR3 has 11 residues. CDR3 sequence (DNA): TGTGCCACCCTCAGTTCCGGGGAGCTGTTTTTT. It is translated as CATLSSGELFF.

V gene TRBV3-1 (or the pseudogene TRBV3-2) combines with J gene TRBJ2-4; weak D call: TRBD1 (6 bases). The CDR3 consists of 15 residues. Trimming removed 3 bases at V and 8 bases at J, with 17 bases between. Germline CDR1 and CDR2: LGHDT and YNNKEL (reference sequence). CDR3 bases: TGTGCCAGCAGCCAGGCCACCCTGGGGGCCCACATTCAGTACTTC. This translates into CASSQATLGAHIQYF.

The chain links TRBV27 to TRBJ1-2; 7 bases match TRBD1. Trimming took 3 bases from V and 3 from J; bases not matched to a gene: 1. CDR1 and CDR2 (germline): MNHEY, SMNVEV (reference sequence). The CDR3 runs to 13 residues. The CDR3 sequence is CASSFGQDYGYTF. CDR3 DNA sequence: TGTGCCAGCAGTTTCGGACAGGACTATGGCTACACCTTC.

The rearrangement uses TRBV28 and TRBJ1-5, with D maybe TRBD1 (5 bases). CDR1 is MDHEN, CDR2 SYDVKM, per germline. This CDR3 is built from 16 residues. V lost 2 bases and J lost 5, with 16 bases in between. The CDR3 DNA sequence: TGTGCCAGCAGTTTAGGGGACCTGTTGGGAGATCAGCCCCAGCATTTT. Protein: CASSLGDLLGDQPQHF.

The chain joins TRBV4-2 to TRBJ2-2; TRBD1 matches 8 bases. This CDR3 region has 18 residues. CDR1 is LGHNA, CDR2 YNFKEQ, per germline. Trimming took 0 bases from V and 3 from J; bases not matched to a gene: 9. The CDR3 DNA is TGTGCCAGCAGCCAAGATCGGCGACAGGGGATCGACACCGGGGAGCTGTTTTTT. It is translated as CASSQDRRQGIDTGELFF.

The chain joins TRBV5-8 to TRBJ1-5; no definite D call. Germline values: CDR1 SGHTS, CDR2 YDEGEE. The CDR3 loop spans 14 amino acids. Trimming shortened V by 4 bases and J by 0 bases, and 8 bases separated the two germline ends. DNA for the CDR3: TGTGCCAGCAGCCAGGACTCTAGCAATCAGCCCCAGCATTTT. Protein product: CASSQDSSNQPQHF.

The V and J genes are TRBV28 and TRBJ2-7; D not resolved. CDR1 MDHEN and CDR2 SYDVKM come from the germline V gene. This CDR3 region has 14 residues. V was shortened by 4 bases and J by 3 bases, with 13 bases between the two germline ends. CDR3 protein: CASSSTDLIYEQYF. In nucleotides, the CDR3 is TGTGCCAGCAGTTCTACGGATTTAATCTACGAGCAGTACTTC. Full variable domain (outside the CDR3, taken from reference TRBV28 and TRBJ2-7): DVKVTQSSRYLVKRTGEKVFLECVQDMDHENMFWYRQDPGLGLRLIYFSYDVKMKEKGDIPEGYSVSREKKERFSLILESASTNQTSMYLCASSSTDLIYEQYFGPGTRLTVT.

The chain uses TRBV9 and TRBJ1-5; no firm D call. The germline CDR1 and CDR2 sequences are SGDLS and YYNGEE. The CDR3 covers 14 residues. The ends were cut back, 3 bases at V and 7 bases at J, with 14 bases in the middle. The CDR3 coding sequence is TGTGCCAGCAGCGGTGAGGGAGAAGAACAGCCCCAGCATTTT. Translated, it gives CASSGEGEEQPQHF.

The chain uses TRBV7-8 and TRBJ2-3; D not resolved. The V gene's germline CDR1 is SGHVS and CDR2 FQNEAQ. The CDR3 totals 16 residues. The V and J ends lost 4 bases and 0 bases respectively, with 14 bases between them. CDR3 sequence: CASSSWAAESTDTQYF. CDR3 coding DNA: TGTGCCAGCAGCTCGTGGGCGGCAGAAAGCACAGATACGCAGTATTTT.

The CDR3 DNA follows: TGTGCCACCAGTGATCCTAGCGGCACAGATACGCAGTATTTT. Translating it yields CATSDPSGTDTQYF. V is TRBV24-1 and J is TRBJ2-3, with a possible D match to TRBD2 (6 bases). CDR3 length equals 14 residues. V was trimmed by 3 bases and J by 1 base, leaving 7 bases between them. Germline assignment: CDR1 KGHDR and CDR2 SFDVKD.

The genes are TRBV7-3 and TRBJ1-1; 8 bases are a match to TRBD1. The V gene end was trimmed by 4 bases and the J gene end by 7 bases; junction bases not matched to a gene: 5. The CDR3 totals 13 residues. CDR1 is SGHTA and CDR2 is FQGTGA in the germline V gene. CDR3 nucleotide sequence: TGTGCCAGCAGCTACGGACAGGGTAGTGAAGCTTTCTTT. Translation gives CASSYGQGSEAFF.

This clone was seen only once. This chain joins TRBV3-1 (or the pseudogene TRBV3-2) and TRBJ1-5, with D perhaps TRBD1 (5 bases). The V gene lost 1 base and the J gene lost 5 bases, with 6 bases spanning the gap. CDR1 LGHDT and CDR2 YNNKEL come from the germline V gene (reference sequence). This CDR3 contains 13 residues. Here the CDR3 reads CASSQGDYQPQHF. As DNA, the CDR3 is TGTGCCAGCAGCCAAGGGGACTATCAGCCCCAGCATTTT.

The chain recombines TRBV27 with TRBJ2-2, with TRBD1 as a possible D gene (5 bases). This CDR3 is 15 amino acids long. The V end lost 5 bases, the J end lost 1 base, and 11 bases lay between the germline ends. Germline CDR1 is MNHEY and CDR2 is SMNVEV (reference sequence). The CDR3 sequence is CASSPPTGNTGELFF. The CDR3 DNA follows: TGTGCCAGCAGTCCACCTACAGGGAACACCGGGGAGCTGTTTTTT.

This clone appeared a single time. The chain recombines TRBV5-1 with TRBJ2-5; 10 bases line up with TRBD2. The germline CDR1 and CDR2 sequences are SGHRS and YFSETQ. Trimming cost V 6 bases and J 1 base; bases outside gene matches: 6. The CDR3 has 15 amino acids. The CDR3 protein is CASTPGLASQETQYF. Written as DNA, the CDR3 is TGCGCCAGCACCCCGGGACTAGCGTCCCAAGAGACCCAGTACTTC.